The 27 T cell receptor beta chains below come from one sample, sequenced in a study of shared clonotypes between healthy human individuals. Sequencing used immunoSEQ multiplex PCR; TCRdb keeps in-frame clones, though not all of them. The data show some 360,000 clones, around 79% seen once. Sequencing used memory CD4+ T cells sorted from blood. Described subset: CD45RA-negative fraction. The receptors here all came from a man aged 25 to 40 in good health.

This clone was seen only a few times. This chain joins TRBV5-5 and TRBJ2-7; 11 positions agree with TRBD2. V shed 0 bases and J 7 bases; nucleotides not matched to a gene: 6. The CDR3 is 15 residues long. CDR1 SGHKS and CDR2 YYEKEE come from the germline V gene (reference sequence). For the CDR3, the DNA is TGTGCCAGCAGCTTGGAGGGACTAGCGGTTCAGGAGCAGTACTTC. Its translation is CASSLEGLAVQEQYF.

This chain links TRBV18 with TRBJ2-3; D is perhaps TRBD2 (5 bases). The germline V gene has CDR1 KGHSH and CDR2 LQKENI. Trimming pared 3 bases from V and 0 bases from J, leaving 10 bases between. CDR3 length: 15 residues. CDR3 sequence: CASSPMEVSTDTQYF. The CDR3 region has the DNA TGTGCCAGCTCACCGATGGAGGTGAGCACAGATACGCAGTATTTT.

The V call is TRBV7-2, the J call TRBJ2-1; perhaps TRBD2 as D (5 bases). The CDR3 runs 14 residues. In germline, CDR1 is SGHTA, CDR2 FQGNSA. Trimming shortened V by 1 base and J by 7 bases, and 11 bases separated the two germline ends. The CDR3 coding sequence is TGTGCCAGCAGCTTAGTACGGGGAGAAAATGAGCAGTTCTTC. Protein sequence: CASSLVRGENEQFF.

The V call is TRBV7-6, the J call TRBJ2-7; tentatively, D is TRBD1 or TRBD2 (5 bases each). Germline assignment: CDR1 SGHVS and CDR2 FNYEAQ. The CDR3 is 15 amino acids. The ends were cut back, 5 bases at V and 0 bases at J, with 14 bases in the middle. CDR3: CASSPGTASSYEQYF. CDR3 bases: TGTGCCAGCAGCCCCGGGACGGCGAGCTCCTACGAGCAGTACTTC. The full variable domain, with the rest looked up from reference TRBV7-6 and TRBJ2-7, is GAGVSQSPRYKVTKRGQDVALRCDPISGHVSLYWYRQALGQGPEFLTYFNYEAQQDKSGLPNDRFSAERPEGSISTLTIQRTEQRDSAMYRCASSPGTASSYEQYFGPGTRLTVT.

The V and J genes are TRBV5-1 and TRBJ1-4; possibly TRBD1 for D (5 bases). The V gene's germline CDR1 is SGHRS and CDR2 YFSETQ. The V and J ends lost 6 bases and 3 bases respectively, with 9 bases between them. The CDR3 consists of 13 residues. The CDR3 region has the DNA TGCGCCAGCACAGGAGGGGCTAATGAAAAACTGTTTTTT. It translates to CASTGGANEKLFF.

The CDR3 nucleotides are TGTGCCAGCTCACCGGAAGTAGGGTCTGGAAACACCATATATTTT. Amino acids: CASSPEVGSGNTIYF. The J gene is TRBJ1-3, the V gene TRBV18; D uncertain. The V end lost 3 bases, the J end lost 1 base, and 10 bases lay between the germline ends. This CDR3 is 15 amino acids long. CDR1 KGHSH and CDR2 LQKENI come from the germline V gene.

This clone was seen a handful of times. This chain links TRBV7-3 with TRBJ2-3; possible D gene TRBD2, 6 bases. Trimming stripped 5 bases from V and 3 bases from J, with 18 bases between. Looked up from germline, CDR1 is SGHTA and CDR2 is FQGTGA. The CDR3 has 16 residues. The CDR3, as DNA: TGTGCCAGCAGCCCTGAGGGGCTAGCGCCTACAGATACGCAGTATTTT. As protein: CASSPEGLAPTDTQYF.

V usage is TRBV6-4 and J usage is TRBJ2-1; 11 bases match TRBD2. The J segment lost 6 bases and the V segment lost 2 bases, leaving 3 bases of the junction unmatched. The CDR3 is made up of 15 amino acids. CDR1 and CDR2 from the germline V gene are MRHNA and SNTAGT. CDR3 region: CASSDVAGGGNEQFF. CDR3 nucleotides: TGTGCCAGCAGTGACGTAGCGGGAGGGGGCAATGAGCAGTTCTTC.

The chain has TRBV19 and TRBJ2-1, with D possibly being TRBD1 (5 bases). Between the trimmed V and J ends, which lost 10 bases and 0 bases, there was a span of 16 bases. Germline loops: CDR1 LNHDA, CDR2 SQIVND (reference sequence). The CDR3 contains 15 residues. The CDR3 coding sequence is TGTGCCACTGCCCCTAGGGGAAGCTCCTACAATGAGCAGTTCTTC. This codes for CATAPRGSSYNEQFF.

The chain couples TRBV28 to TRBJ2-1; weak D call: TRBD1 (5 bases). Germline V gene lookup returns CDR1 MDHEN and CDR2 SYDVKM. The CDR3 is 17 amino acids. Trimming took 6 bases from V and 7 from J, leaving 25 bases between them. For the CDR3, the DNA is TGTGCCAGCAGGGACACATCGGCGCCCAGACGAAGTAATGAGCAGTTCTTC. Amino acid sequence: CASRDTSAPRRSNEQFF.

In DNA form, the CDR3 reads TGTGCCTGGAGTCCCCCGCTTCATACCGCCGGGGAGCTGTTTTTT. This sequence encodes CAWSPPLHTAGELFF. This chain connects TRBV30 to TRBJ2-2; D not certain. The CDR3 is 15 residues long. Trimming shortened V by 2 bases and J by 6 bases, and 16 bases separated the two germline ends. CDR1 is GTSNPN and CDR2 is SVGIG in the germline V gene (reference sequence). The complete variable domain, with remaining parts taken from reference TRBV30 and TRBJ2-2, reads SQTIHQWPATLVQPVGSPLSLECTVEGTSNPNLYWYRQAAGRGLQLLFYSVGIGQISSEVPQNLSASRPQDRQFILSSKKLLLSDSGFYLCAWSPPLHTAGELFFGEGSRLTVL.

To note about this clone: In the same sample, other DNA sequences code for this CDR3. This chain joins TRBV11-2 and TRBJ2-3, with D possibly matching TRBD1 (5 bases). Germline V gives CDR1 SGHAT, CDR2 FQNNGV. Between the trimmed V and J ends, which lost 3 bases and 4 bases, there was a span of 8 bases. This CDR3 contains 13 residues. CDR3 nucleotide sequence: TGTGCCAGCAGCTTCTCAGGGTCAGATACGCAGTATTTT. Its protein is CASSFSGSDTQYF.

The chain joins TRBV6-1 to TRBJ1-2, with TRBD1 as a possible D gene (6 bases). Germline loops: CDR1 MNHNS, CDR2 SASEGT. The CDR3 extends over 14 amino acids. V lost 4 bases, J lost 4 bases, and 13 bases lay in between. As DNA, the CDR3 is TGTGCCAGCAGTGTTTCAGGGGTGATCTATGGCTACACCTTC. This codes for CASSVSGVIYGYTF.

This chain uses TRBV7-9 with TRBJ1-5, with D possibly TRBD1 on 5 matching bases. The CDR3 spans 14 residues. V was pared by 7 bases and J by 3 bases, with 13 bases between. Germline V CDR1 and CDR2: SEHNR, FQNEAQ (reference sequence). CDR3 nucleotide sequence: TGTGCCAGCATGGCGGGGGGGAACAATCAGCCCCAGCATTTT. Translating it yields CASMAGGNNQPQHF.

Concerning this clone itself: The identical CDR3 is also encoded by other nucleotide sequences in the sample. The rearrangement links TRBV5-1 to TRBJ1-1; D is perhaps TRBD1 (5 bases). Germline lookup yields CDR1 SGHRS and CDR2 YFSETQ. Trimming took 3 bases from V and 2 from J, leaving 11 bases between them. There are 14 residues in the CDR3. CDR3 DNA: TGCGCCAGCAGCTACGGACAACCTAACACTGAAGCTTTCTTT. Residues: CASSYGQPNTEAFF.

The V gene is TRBV11-3, the J gene TRBJ2-1, with TRBD2 identical over 16 bases. Germline lookup yields CDR1 SGHNT and CDR2 YENEEA. The CDR3 spans 16 residues. V gave up 5 bases and J gave up 8 bases; unmatched junction bases: 6. Here the CDR3 DNA reads TGTGCCAGCAGCACGGGACTAGCGGGAGGGGGCTATGAGCAGTTCTTC. It codes for CASSTGLAGGGYEQFF.

The chain is built from TRBV7-8 and TRBJ1-3; D gene uncertain. The ends were cut back, 8 bases at V and 0 bases at J, with 23 bases in the middle. The CDR3 totals 18 residues. Looked up from germline, CDR1 is SGHVS and CDR2 is FQNEAQ. CDR3 nucleotides: TGTGCCAGCCATAGGCCCCCGTGGGAACGCGGCTCTGGAAACACCATATATTTT. Amino acids: CASHRPPWERGSGNTIYF.

The V call is TRBV2, the J call TRBJ1-1; 7 bases map to TRBD1. Trimming took 7 bases from V and 4 from J; bases not matched to a gene: 9. This CDR3 has 14 residues. Germline lookup yields CDR1 SNHLY and CDR2 FYNNEI. The CDR3 DNA is TGTGCCAGCACCCCTCTACAGGGGAGCACTGAAGCTTTCTTT. Its translation is CASTPLQGSTEAFF.

The genes are TRBV7-2 and TRBJ2-1; 9 nucleotides align to TRBD2. Trimming took 7 bases from V and 2 from J; bases not matched to a gene: 6. This CDR3 comprises 15 residues. CDR1 is SGHTA and CDR2 is FQGNSA in the germline V gene. The CDR3 DNA sequence: TGTGCCAGCACCCAGACTAGCGGTCCCTACAATGAGCAGTTCTTC. It encodes CASTQTSGPYNEQFF.

This sequence joins TRBV12-2 and TRBJ2-2; TRBD1 is taken as the D call from the table, unchecked against the DNA. TRBV12-2 is an annotated pseudogene. There are 18 residues in the CDR3. CDR3 sequence reads: CASREMGQGKSITGELFF. The CDR3 bases are TGTGCAAGTCGGGAAATGGGGCAGGGGAAAAGTATCACCGGGGAGCTGTTTTTT.

This clone was seen only a few times. This CDR3 reads CASSPRQGGPEAFF. The CDR3, as DNA: TGTGCCAGCAGTCCCCGACAGGGAGGGCCTGAAGCTTTCTTT. The rearrangement uses TRBV27 and TRBJ1-1, with 7 bases aligning to TRBD1. Germline CDR1 MNHEY, CDR2 SMNVEV (reference sequence). This CDR3 has 14 residues. Trimming cost V 5 bases and J 6 bases; bases outside gene matches: 9.

The chain is built from TRBV19 and TRBJ1-1; TRBD1 might be the D (5 bases). Deletions cut 2 bases from V and 6 bases from J, with 16 bases between. CDR1 and CDR2 from the germline V gene are LNHDA and SQIVND (reference sequence). The CDR3 extends over 15 amino acids. CDR3: CASSIFQGLNAEAFF. The CDR3 nucleotides are TGTGCCAGTAGTATATTTCAGGGATTAAATGCTGAAGCTTTCTTT. Looking up the rest from reference TRBV19 and TRBJ1-1 gives the full variable domain: DGGITQSPKYLFRKEGQNVTLSCEQNLNHDAMYWYRQDPGQGLRLIYYSQIVNDFQKGDIAEGYSVSREKKESFPLTVTSAQKNPTAFYLCASSIFQGLNAEAFFGQGTRLTVV.

The chain is built from TRBV11-2 and TRBJ2-2; a possible D gene is TRBD1 (6 bases). The CDR3 has 15 residues. Between the trimmed V and J ends, which lost 6 bases and 7 bases, there was a span of 18 bases. Germline-derived CDR1 and CDR2 are SGHAT and FQNNGV. CDR3 coding DNA: TGTGCCAGCAGTCCGAACACAGGGATCGTCGGGGAGCTGTTTTTT. It translates to CASSPNTGIVGELFF.

Turning to this clone: Other DNA sequences in the sample encode the same CDR3. This chain joins TRBV18 and TRBJ2-7; D gene uncertain. Germline V CDR1 and CDR2: KGHSH, LQKENI. Trimming shortened V by 0 bases and J by 3 bases, and 6 bases separated the two germline ends. The CDR3 totals 13 residues. CDR3 DNA sequence: TGTGCCAGCTCACCACCTAGCAGCTACGAGCAGTACTTC. Translated: CASSPPSSYEQYF.

This chain joins TRBV5-4 and TRBJ2-2, with 7 bases aligning to TRBD2. The germline gives CDR1 SGHNT, CDR2 YYREEE (reference sequence). V lost 3 bases and J lost 2; bases outside the gene matches: 10. The CDR3 consists of 17 residues. The CDR3 region has the DNA TGTGCCAGCAGCTCCGACGCGGGAGCGCGCAACACCGGGGAGCTGTTTTTT. It translates to CASSSDAGARNTGELFF. Using reference TRBV5-4 and TRBJ2-2 for the parts outside the CDR3, the full variable domain is ETGVTQSPTHLIKTRGQQVTLRCSSQSGHNTVSWYQQALGQGPQFIFQYYREEENGRGNFPPRFSGLQFPNYSSELNVNALELDDSALYLCASSSDAGARNTGELFFGEGSRLTVL.

V gene TRBV7-9 combines with J gene TRBJ1-4, with a possible D match to TRBD1 (6 bases). The CDR3 length is 14 residues. Trimming stripped 6 bases from V and 8 bases from J, with 16 bases between. Germline V gives CDR1 SEHNR, CDR2 FQNEAQ (reference sequence). CDR3 DNA sequence: TGTGCCAGCAGACCTACAGGGCCCCCCGAAAAACTGTTTTTT. Protein: CASRPTGPPEKLFF. Full variable domain (remainder filled in from reference TRBV7-9 and TRBJ1-4): DTGVSQNPRHKITKRGQNVTFRCDPISEHNRLYWYRQTLGQGPEFLTYFQNEAQLEKSRLLSDRFSAERPKGSFSTLEIQRTEQGDSAMYLCASRPTGPPEKLFFGSGTQLSVL.

The chain links TRBV7-8 to TRBJ1-1; D call uncertain. The CDR3 is made up of 15 amino acids. Germline CDR1 SGHVS, CDR2 FQNEAQ. V shed 1 base and J shed 0 bases, with 9 bases lying between them. CDR3 amino acids: CASSLGLNLNTEAFF. The CDR3 coding sequence is TGTGCCAGCAGCTTAGGGCTGAACCTGAACACTGAAGCTTTCTTT.